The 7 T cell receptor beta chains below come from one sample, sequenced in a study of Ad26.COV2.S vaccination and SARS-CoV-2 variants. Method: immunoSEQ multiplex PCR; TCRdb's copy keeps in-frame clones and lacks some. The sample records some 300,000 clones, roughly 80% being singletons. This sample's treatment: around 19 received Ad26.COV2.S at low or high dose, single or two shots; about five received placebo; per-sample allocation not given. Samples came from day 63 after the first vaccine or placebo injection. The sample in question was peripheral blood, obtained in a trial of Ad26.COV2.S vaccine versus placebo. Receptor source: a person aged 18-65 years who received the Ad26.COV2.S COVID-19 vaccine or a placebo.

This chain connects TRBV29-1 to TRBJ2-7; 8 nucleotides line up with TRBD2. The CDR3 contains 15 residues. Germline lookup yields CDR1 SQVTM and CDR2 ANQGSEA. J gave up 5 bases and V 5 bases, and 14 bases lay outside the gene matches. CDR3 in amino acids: CSVRGGGNRPDEQYF. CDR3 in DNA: TGCAGCGTTCGGGGCGGGGGGAATCGCCCCGACGAGCAGTACTTC.

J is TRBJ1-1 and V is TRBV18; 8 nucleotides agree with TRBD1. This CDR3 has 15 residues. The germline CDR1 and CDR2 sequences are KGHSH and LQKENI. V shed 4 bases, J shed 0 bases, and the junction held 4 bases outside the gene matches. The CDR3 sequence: CASSLGTGLNTEAFF. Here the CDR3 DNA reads TGTGCCAGCTCACTTGGGACAGGTTTGAACACTGAAGCTTTCTTT.

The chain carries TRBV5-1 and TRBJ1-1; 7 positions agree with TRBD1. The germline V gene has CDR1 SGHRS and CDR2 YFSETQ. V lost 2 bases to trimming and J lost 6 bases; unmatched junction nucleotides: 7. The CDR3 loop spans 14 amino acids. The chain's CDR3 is CASSFNRGAAEAFF. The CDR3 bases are TGCGCCAGCAGCTTCAACAGGGGAGCGGCTGAAGCTTTCTTT. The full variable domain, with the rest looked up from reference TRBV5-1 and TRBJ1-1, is KAGVTQTPRYLIKTRGQQVTLSCSPISGHRSVSWYQQTPGQGLQFLFEYFSETQRNKGNFPGRFSGRQFSNSRSEMNVSTLELGDSALYLCASSFNRGAAEAFFGQGTRLTVV.

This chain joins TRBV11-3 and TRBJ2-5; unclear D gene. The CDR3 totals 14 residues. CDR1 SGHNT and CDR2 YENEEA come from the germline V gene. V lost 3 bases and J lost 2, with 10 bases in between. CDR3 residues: CASSFMRSQETQYF. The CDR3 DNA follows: TGTGCCAGCAGCTTCATGAGGTCTCAAGAGACCCAGTACTTC.

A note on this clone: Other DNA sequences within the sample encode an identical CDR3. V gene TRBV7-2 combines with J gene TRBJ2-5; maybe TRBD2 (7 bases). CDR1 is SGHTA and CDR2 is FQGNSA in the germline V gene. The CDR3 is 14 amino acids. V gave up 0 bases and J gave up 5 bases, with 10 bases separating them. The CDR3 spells CASSLAGGRETQYF. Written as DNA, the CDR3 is TGTGCCAGCAGCTTAGCGGGGGGGCGCGAGACCCAGTACTTC. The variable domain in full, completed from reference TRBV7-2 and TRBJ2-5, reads GAGVSQSPSNKVTEKGKDVELRCDPISGHTALYWYRQSLGQGLEFLIYFQGNSAPDKSGLPSDRFSAERTGGSVSTLTIQRTQQEDSAVYLCASSLAGGRETQYFGPGTRLLVL.

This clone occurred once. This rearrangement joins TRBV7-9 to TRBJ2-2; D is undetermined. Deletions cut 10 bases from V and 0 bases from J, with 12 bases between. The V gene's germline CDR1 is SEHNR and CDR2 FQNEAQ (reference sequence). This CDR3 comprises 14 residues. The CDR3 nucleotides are TGTGCCACCACCCGGCCCTCGAACACCGGGGAGCTGTTTTTT. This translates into CATTRPSNTGELFF. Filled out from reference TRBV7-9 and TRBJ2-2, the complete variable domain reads DTGVSQNPRHKITKRGQNVTFRCDPISEHNRLYWYRQTLGQGPEFLTYFQNEAQLEKSRLLSDRFSAERPKGSFSTLEIQRTEQGDSAMYLCATTRPSNTGELFFGEGSRLTVL.

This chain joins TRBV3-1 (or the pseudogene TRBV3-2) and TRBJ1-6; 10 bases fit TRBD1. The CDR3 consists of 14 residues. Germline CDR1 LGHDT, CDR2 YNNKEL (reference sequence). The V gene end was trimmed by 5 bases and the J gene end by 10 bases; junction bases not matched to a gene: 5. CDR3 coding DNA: TGTGCCAGCAGCGCGACAGGGGGCAAGTCACCCCTCCACTTT. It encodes CASSATGGKSPLHF.